These T cell receptor beta chains were read from a single sample in a study of shared clonotypes between healthy human individuals. The assay was immunoSEQ multiplex PCR, and TCRdb's table has in-frame clones only and misses some. In the table there are 1,400,000 or so clones, just under 99% of which are singletons. The sample taken for sequencing was naive CD4+ T cells sorted from blood. The receptors derive from a man aged 25-40 years in good health. CDR3s include the opening cysteine and the closing phenylalanine or tryptophan. Fields, in order: clone size, D gene, V gene, J gene, CDR3 protein. A D gene is named only where the DNA matches it firmly. Expanded clones get a size class; other rows say once, few or many, or leave the size out.

size: -; D: TRBD2; V: TRBV7-8; J: TRBJ2-5; CDR3: CASSLVGGGYQETQYF
size: -; D: TRBD1; V: TRBV28; J: TRBJ2-1; CDR3: CASSPSGQGLNEQFF
size: -; D: TRBD2; V: TRBV7-2; J: TRBJ2-3; CDR3: CASSIPGGLARSDTQYF
size: -; D: -; V: TRBV7-8; J: TRBJ2-3; CDR3: CASSPRQGTDTQYF
size: -; D: -; V: TRBV18; J: TRBJ1-2; CDR3: CASSPPFGGTDGYTF
size: -; D: TRBD2; V: TRBV28; J: TRBJ2-3; CDR3: CASSLRRGATSADTQYF
size: -; D: -; V: TRBV7-2; J: TRBJ2-5; CDR3: CASSLMLKKETQYF
size: -; D: -; V: TRBV11-2; J: TRBJ1-5; CDR3: CASSLFADLSNQPQHF
size: -; D: -; V: TRBV7-2; J: TRBJ2-2; CDR3: CASSPRVGSTGELFF
size: -; D: -; V: TRBV7-3; J: TRBJ2-3; CDR3: CASSSTSTDTQYF
size: -; D: -; V: TRBV4-3; J: TRBJ2-2; CDR3: CASSQEFEPLNTGELFF
size: -; D: -; V: TRBV4-1; J: TRBJ2-7; CDR3: CASSQVLQVHYEQYF
size: -; D: TRBD1; V: TRBV5-6; J: TRBJ2-5; CDR3: CASSPQGAWGETQYF
size: -; D: -; V: TRBV15; J: TRBJ2-1; CDR3: CATSRVTGRYNEQFF
size: -; D: TRBD1; V: TRBV18; J: TRBJ2-5; CDR3: CASSPRDRKETQYF
size: -; D: -; V: TRBV4-2; J: TRBJ2-5; CDR3: CASSQGGDSSGTQYF
size: -; D: -; V: TRBV19; J: TRBJ1-2; CDR3: CASSTPGGGYTF
size: -; D: -; V: TRBV5-1; J: TRBJ2-2; CDR3: CASLGGLNTGELFF
size: -; D: TRBD2; V: TRBV15; J: TRBJ2-7; CDR3: CATSRDLGSGSLSEQYF
size: -; D: -; V: TRBV20-1; J: TRBJ2-5; CDR3: CSARVTETQYF
size: -; D: -; V: TRBV5-1; J: TRBJ2-6; CDR3: CASSLARDPGSGANVLTF
size: -; D: -; V: TRBV11-3; J: TRBJ2-5; CDR3: CASSLGPGRQETQYF
size: -; D: -; V: TRBV5-1; J: TRBJ1-1; CDR3: CASSLGSNTEAFF
size: -; D: -; V: TRBV7-9; J: TRBJ1-4; CDR3: CASSLRPLRHGTGGEKLFF
size: -; D: -; V: TRBV7-2; J: TRBJ2-2; CDR3: CASSWPPMGMGSRGELFF
size: -; D: -; V: TRBV6-5; J: TRBJ1-2; CDR3: CASRSLGPEGYGYTF
size: -; D: TRBD2; V: TRBV9; J: TRBJ2-1; CDR3: CASSVDRGGPDEQFF
size: -; D: TRBD1; V: TRBV6-5; J: TRBJ2-1; CDR3: CASSYSTGLDEQFF
size: once; D: -; V: TRBV2; J: TRBJ2-7; CDR3: CASRENPGIVSYEQYF
size: -; D: TRBD1; V: TRBV28; J: TRBJ2-5; CDR3: CASRPPDRGETQYF
size: once; D: -; V: TRBV5-1; J: TRBJ1-4; CDR3: CASSLAVSGGEKLFF
size: -; D: -; V: TRBV7-9; J: TRBJ2-1; CDR3: CASSLGENNEQFF
size: -; D: TRBD2; V: TRBV5-4; J: TRBJ2-7; CDR3: CASSPTSGSSYEQYF
size: -; D: -; V: TRBV7-8; J: TRBJ2-7; CDR3: CASSLVRSESYEQYF
size: -; D: -; V: TRBV29-1; J: TRBJ1-2; CDR3: CSVEPQGYGYTF
size: -; D: -; V: TRBV15; J: TRBJ2-1; CDR3: CATSKSSVVYNEQFF
size: -; D: TRBD2; V: TRBV27; J: TRBJ2-1; CDR3: CASSKGLAVYNEQFF
size: once; D: -; V: TRBV19; J: TRBJ2-1; CDR3: CASRGGTKYNEQFF
size: -; D: TRBD1; V: TRBV4-2; J: TRBJ1-5; CDR3: CASSQTGQGSQPQHF
size: -; D: -; V: TRBV5-1; J: TRBJ2-1; CDR3: CASSPVPGRPGAFYNEQFF
size: -; D: -; V: TRBV28; J: TRBJ2-1; CDR3: CASSLGVGWQAMFF
size: -; D: TRBD2; V: TRBV5-4; J: TRBJ2-4; CDR3: CASSNPGTRGAKNIQYF
size: -; D: -; V: TRBV5-6; J: TRBJ2-3; CDR3: CASSLEGRQGLRTDTQYF
size: -; D: -; V: TRBV7-9; J: TRBJ2-1; CDR3: CASSFAGAQQFF
size: -; D: -; V: TRBV11-3; J: TRBJ2-1; CDR3: CASSLDSQGYNEQFF
size: -; D: -; V: TRBV6-1; J: TRBJ1-5; CDR3: CASSEQGTINQPQHF
size: -; D: TRBD2; V: TRBV25-1; J: TRBJ2-5; CDR3: CASSSGARETQYF
size: -; D: -; V: TRBV2; J: TRBJ1-2; CDR3: CASSVLETNYGYTF
size: -; D: -; V: TRBV7-9; J: TRBJ2-3; CDR3: CASSSTQRAYTDTQYF
size: -; D: TRBD1; V: TRBV18; J: TRBJ2-7; CDR3: CASSPDRAYEQYF
size: -; D: -; V: TRBV27; J: TRBJ1-5; CDR3: CASTSNWGRNQTNQPQHF
size: -; D: -; V: TRBV6-1; J: TRBJ1-2; CDR3: CASSEARKGRGFGYTF
size: -; D: -; V: TRBV29-1; J: TRBJ2-5; CDR3: CSVAAGPETQYF
size: -; D: -; V: TRBV7-3; J: TRBJ2-5; CDR3: CASSPGAQETQYF
size: -; D: TRBD1; V: TRBV4-1; J: TRBJ1-1; CDR3: CASSQGQGASRTEAFF
size: -; D: -; V: TRBV5-1; J: TRBJ1-3; CDR3: CASSHGRNTIYF
size: -; D: TRBD1; V: TRBV29-1; J: TRBJ2-7; CDR3: CSVEAGTAVHEQYF